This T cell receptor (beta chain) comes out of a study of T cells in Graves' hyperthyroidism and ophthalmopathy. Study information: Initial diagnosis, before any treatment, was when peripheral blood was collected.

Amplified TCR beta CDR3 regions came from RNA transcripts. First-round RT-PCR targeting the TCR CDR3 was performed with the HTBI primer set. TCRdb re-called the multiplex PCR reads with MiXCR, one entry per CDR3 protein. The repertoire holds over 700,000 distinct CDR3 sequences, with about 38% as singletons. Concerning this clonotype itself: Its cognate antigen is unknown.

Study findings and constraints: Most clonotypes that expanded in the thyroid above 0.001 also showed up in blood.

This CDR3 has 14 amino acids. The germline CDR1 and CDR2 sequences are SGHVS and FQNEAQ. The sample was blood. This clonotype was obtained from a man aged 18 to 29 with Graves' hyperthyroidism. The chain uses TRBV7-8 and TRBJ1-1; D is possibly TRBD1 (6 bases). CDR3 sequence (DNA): TGTGCTAGAGACCCGGGACACTCGAACACTGAAGCTTTCTTT. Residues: CARDPGHSNTEAFF.